These 5 T cell receptor beta chains were sequenced from one sample in a study of T cell repertoires in cytomegalovirus infection. MiXCR, applied by TCRdb to the reads, yields one record per CDR3 protein. The sample holds 900,000 to 950,000 distinct CDR3 sequences, around 29% seen once. Their specific antigens are unknown. The specimen was cultured CD8+ T cells from PBMCs, collected from culture after CMV antigen stimulation. The origin of the receptors is a human donor in good health (CMV status not recorded). Some clones in this sample may be carry-over from other donors' samples.

This clonotype was detected only once. The chain recombines TRBV20-1 with TRBJ1-1, with 10 positions matching TRBD1. Germline lookup yields CDR1 DFQATT and CDR2 SNEGSKA (reference sequence). The CDR3 spans 18 residues. V shed 1 base and J 1 base; nucleotides not matched to a gene: 12. The CDR3 loop is CSARVRPFGDRGNTEAFF. DNA for the CDR3: TGCAGTGCTAGAGTTAGACCTTTCGGGGACAGGGGGAACACTGAAGCTTTCTTT.

This clonotype has a handful of counts. The chain is built from TRBV7-3 and TRBJ2-3; the D is unclear. The length of the CDR3 is 16 residues. V shed 6 bases and J shed 0 bases, with 16 bases lying between them. Germline V lookup: CDR1 SGHTA, CDR2 FQGTGA. The CDR3 nucleotides are TGTGCCAGCAGGCCCCCCGGGCGTAAAAGCACAGATACGCAGTATTTT. This sequence encodes CASRPPGRKSTDTQYF.

V usage is TRBV18 and J usage is TRBJ1-3; D remains unclear. The V gene's germline CDR1 is KGHSH and CDR2 LQKENI. This CDR3 is built from 14 residues. Trimming cost V 3 bases and J 2 bases, with 8 bases left between them. The CDR3 reads CASSPPEPGNTIYF. The CDR3 DNA follows: TGTGCCAGCTCACCCCCCGAACCTGGAAACACCATATATTTT.

This clonotype was picked up many times. This chain joins TRBV7-2 and TRBJ2-5; D is perhaps TRBD1 (6 bases). The germline V gene encodes CDR1 SGHTA and CDR2 FQGNSA. There are 15 residues in the CDR3. V was clipped by 1 base and J by 1 base, with 10 bases between them. The CDR3 sequence: CASSLVAGAQETQYF. CDR3 DNA: TGTGCCAGCAGCTTAGTCGCAGGGGCCCAAGAGACCCAGTACTTC. Based on the CDR3 plus reference TRBV7-2 and TRBJ2-5, the full variable domain is GAGVSQSPSNKVTEKGKDVELRCDPISGHTALYWYRQSLGQGLEFLIYFQGNSAPDKSGLPSDRFSAERTGGSVSTLTIQRTQQEDSAVYLCASSLVAGAQETQYFGPGTRLLVL.

The chain employs TRBV7-6 and TRBJ2-1, with TRBD1 identical over 12 bases. V was clipped by 6 bases and J by 8 bases; unmatched bases: 17. The CDR3 covers 18 residues. CDR1 SGHVS and CDR2 FNYEAQ come from the germline V gene. CDR3 nucleotides: TGTGCCAGCAGTACGGCCGGGACAGGGGGCGTTCCGAGGTATGAGCAGTTCTTC. This codes for CASSTAGTGGVPRYEQFF.